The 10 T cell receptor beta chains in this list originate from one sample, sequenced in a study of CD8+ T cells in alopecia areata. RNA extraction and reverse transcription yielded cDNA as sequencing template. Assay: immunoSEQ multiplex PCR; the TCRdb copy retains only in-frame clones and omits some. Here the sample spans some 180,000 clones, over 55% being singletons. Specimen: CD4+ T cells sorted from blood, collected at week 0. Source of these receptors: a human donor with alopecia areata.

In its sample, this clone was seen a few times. The CDR3 DNA reads TGTGCCAGCAGACCACCGGACAAACAGGGAAATACGCAGTATTTT. Encoded protein: CASRPPDKQGNTQYF. The chain employs TRBV21-1 and TRBJ2-3; the table calls TRBD1, which could not be checked here. TRBV21-1 is deemed a pseudogene. The CDR3 runs 15 residues.

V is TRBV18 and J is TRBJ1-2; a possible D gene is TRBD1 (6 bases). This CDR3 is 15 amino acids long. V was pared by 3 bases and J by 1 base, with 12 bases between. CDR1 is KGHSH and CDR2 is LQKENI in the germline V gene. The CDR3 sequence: CASSPQQGFNYGYTF. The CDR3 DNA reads TGTGCCAGCTCACCGCAACAGGGCTTTAACTATGGCTACACCTTC.

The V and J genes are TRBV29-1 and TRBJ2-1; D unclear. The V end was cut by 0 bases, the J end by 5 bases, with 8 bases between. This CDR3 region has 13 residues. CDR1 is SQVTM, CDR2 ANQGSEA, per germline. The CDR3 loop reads CSVEEGTHNEQFF. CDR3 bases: TGCAGCGTTGAAGAGGGTACCCACAATGAGCAGTTCTTC.

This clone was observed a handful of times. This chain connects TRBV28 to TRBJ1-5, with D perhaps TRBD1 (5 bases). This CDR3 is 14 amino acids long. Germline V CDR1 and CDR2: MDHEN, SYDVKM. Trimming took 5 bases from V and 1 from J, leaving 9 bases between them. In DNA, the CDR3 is TGTGCCAGCAGTGGGACCCTGAGCAATCAGCCCCAGCATTTT. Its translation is CASSGTLSNQPQHF.

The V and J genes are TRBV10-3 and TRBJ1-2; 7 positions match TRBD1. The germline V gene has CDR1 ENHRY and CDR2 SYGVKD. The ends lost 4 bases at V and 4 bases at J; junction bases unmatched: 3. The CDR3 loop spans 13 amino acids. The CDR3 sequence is CAISGRQGYGYTF. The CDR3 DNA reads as TGTGCCATCAGTGGGAGACAGGGCTATGGCTACACCTTC.

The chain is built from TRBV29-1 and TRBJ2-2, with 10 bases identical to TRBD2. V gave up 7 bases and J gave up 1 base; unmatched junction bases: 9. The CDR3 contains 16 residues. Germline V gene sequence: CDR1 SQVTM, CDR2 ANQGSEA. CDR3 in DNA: TGCAGCGCAAAAACTAGCGGGGAACTGAACACCGGGGAGCTGTTTTTT. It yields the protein CSAKTSGELNTGELFF.

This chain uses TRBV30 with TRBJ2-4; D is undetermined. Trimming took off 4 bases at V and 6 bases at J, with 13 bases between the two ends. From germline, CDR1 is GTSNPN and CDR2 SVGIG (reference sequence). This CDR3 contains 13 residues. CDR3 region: CAWNRATGNIQYF. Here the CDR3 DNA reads TGTGCCTGGAATCGGGCGACGGGAAACATTCAGTACTTC.

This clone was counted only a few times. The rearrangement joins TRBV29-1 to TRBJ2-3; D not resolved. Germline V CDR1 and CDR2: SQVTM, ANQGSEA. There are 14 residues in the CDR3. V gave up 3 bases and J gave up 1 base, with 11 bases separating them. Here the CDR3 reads CSVDGVVGTDTQYF. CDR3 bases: TGCAGCGTTGATGGGGTGGTGGGCACAGATACGCAGTATTTT.

The CDR3 DNA is TGCGCCAGCAGATCAGTCGGGGGCGCGGGGACCTACGAGCAGTACTTC. Translated: CASRSVGGAGTYEQYF. The chain links TRBV5-1 to TRBJ2-7; D might be TRBD1 or TRBD2, each matching 6 bases. Germline V CDR1 and CDR2: SGHRS, YFSETQ. Trimming removed 5 bases from V and 2 bases from J, with 20 bases in between. CDR3 length equals 16 residues.

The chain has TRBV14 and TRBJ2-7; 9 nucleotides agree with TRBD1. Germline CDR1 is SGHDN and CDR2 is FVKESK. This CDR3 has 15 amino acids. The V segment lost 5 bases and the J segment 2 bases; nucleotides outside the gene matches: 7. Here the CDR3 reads CASSFPGQGTYEQYF. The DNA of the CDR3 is TGTGCCAGCAGCTTCCCGGGACAGGGAACCTACGAGCAGTACTTC.